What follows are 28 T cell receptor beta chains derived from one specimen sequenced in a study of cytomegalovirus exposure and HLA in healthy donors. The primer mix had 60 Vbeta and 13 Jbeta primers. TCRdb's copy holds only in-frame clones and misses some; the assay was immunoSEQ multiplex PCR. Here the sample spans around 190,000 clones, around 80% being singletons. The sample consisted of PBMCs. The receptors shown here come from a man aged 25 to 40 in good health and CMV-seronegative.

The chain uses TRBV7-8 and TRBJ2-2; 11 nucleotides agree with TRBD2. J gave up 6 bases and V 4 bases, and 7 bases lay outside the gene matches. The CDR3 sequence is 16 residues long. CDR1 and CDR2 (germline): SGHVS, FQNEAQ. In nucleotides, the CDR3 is TGTGCCAGCAGCTCGGGACTAGCGGACCCGTCCGGGGAGCTGTTTTTT. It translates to CASSSGLADPSGELFF.

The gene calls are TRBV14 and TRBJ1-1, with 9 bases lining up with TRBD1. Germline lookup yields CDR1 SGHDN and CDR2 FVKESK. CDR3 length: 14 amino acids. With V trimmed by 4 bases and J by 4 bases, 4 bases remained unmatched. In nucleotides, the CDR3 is TGTGCCAGCAGCCTTAAGACAGGGGGCACTGAAGCTTTCTTT. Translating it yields CASSLKTGGTEAFF.

The CDR3 bases are TGCGCCAGCAGTGAGTCGACAGGCCAGGGAGCCCGCAATGAGCAGTTCTTC. Protein sequence: CASSESTGQGARNEQFF. This chain joins TRBV10-1 and TRBJ2-1; perhaps TRBD1 as D (6 bases). The CDR3 runs 17 residues. The germline V and J ends were trimmed by 0 bases and 6 bases, with 18 bases remaining between them. CDR1 and CDR2 from the germline V gene are WNHNN and SYGVQD (reference sequence).

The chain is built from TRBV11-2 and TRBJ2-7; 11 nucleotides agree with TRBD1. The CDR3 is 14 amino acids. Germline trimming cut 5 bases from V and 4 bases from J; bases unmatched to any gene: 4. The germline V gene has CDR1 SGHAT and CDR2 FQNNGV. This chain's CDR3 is CASSLGQGAYEQYF. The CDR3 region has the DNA TGTGCCAGCAGCCTTGGACAGGGGGCTTACGAGCAGTACTTC.

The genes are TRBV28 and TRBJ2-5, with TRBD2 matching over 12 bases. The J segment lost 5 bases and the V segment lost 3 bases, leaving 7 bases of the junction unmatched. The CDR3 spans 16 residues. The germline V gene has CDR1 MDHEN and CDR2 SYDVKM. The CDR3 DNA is TGTGCCAGCAGTTTGGAGACTAGCGGGAGAGGGGAGACCCAGTACTTC. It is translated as CASSLETSGRGETQYF.

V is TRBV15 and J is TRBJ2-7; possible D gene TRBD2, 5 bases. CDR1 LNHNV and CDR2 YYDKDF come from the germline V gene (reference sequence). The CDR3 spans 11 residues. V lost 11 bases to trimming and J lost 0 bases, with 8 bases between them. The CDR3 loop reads CAVRDSYEQYF. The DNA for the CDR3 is TGTGCCGTGAGGGACTCCTACGAGCAGTACTTC. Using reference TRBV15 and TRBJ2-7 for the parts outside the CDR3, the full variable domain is DAMVIQNPRYQVTQFGKPVTLSCSQTLNHNVMYWYQQKSSQAPKLLFHYYDKDFNNEADTPDNFQSRRPNTSFCFLDIRSPGLGDTAMYLCAVRDSYEQYFGPGTRLTVT.

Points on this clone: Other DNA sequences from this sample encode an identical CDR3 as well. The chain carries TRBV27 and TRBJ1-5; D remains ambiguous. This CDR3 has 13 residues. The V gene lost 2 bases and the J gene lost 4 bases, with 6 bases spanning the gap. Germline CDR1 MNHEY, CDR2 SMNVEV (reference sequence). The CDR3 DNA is TGTGCCAGCAGTTTACAGGTTAATCAGCCCCAGCATTTT. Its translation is CASSLQVNQPQHF.

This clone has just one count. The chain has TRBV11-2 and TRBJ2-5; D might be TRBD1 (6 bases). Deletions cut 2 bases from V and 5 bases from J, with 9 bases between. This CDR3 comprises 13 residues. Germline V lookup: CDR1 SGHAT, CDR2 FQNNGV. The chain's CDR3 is CASSLRGTETQYF. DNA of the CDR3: TGTGCCAGCAGCTTAAGGGGGACGGAGACCCAGTACTTC. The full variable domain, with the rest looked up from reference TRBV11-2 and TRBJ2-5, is EAGVAQSPRYKIIEKRQSVAFWCNPISGHATLYWYQQILGQGPKLLIQFQNNGVVDDSQLPKDRFSAERLKGVDSTLKIQPAKLEDSAVYLCASSLRGTETQYFGPGTRLLVL.

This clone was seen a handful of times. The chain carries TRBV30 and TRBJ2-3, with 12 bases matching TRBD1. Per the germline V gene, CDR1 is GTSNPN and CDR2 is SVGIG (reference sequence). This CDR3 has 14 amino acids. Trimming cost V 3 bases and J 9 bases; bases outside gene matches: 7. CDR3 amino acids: CAWSSGTGGWTQYF. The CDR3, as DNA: TGTGCCTGGAGCTCCGGGACAGGGGGCTGGACGCAGTATTTT.

CDR3 region: CASSPEAGVMYEQYF. The CDR3, as DNA: TGCGCCAGCAGCCCCGAAGCGGGAGTAATGTACGAGCAGTACTTC. The chain links TRBV5-1 to TRBJ2-7, with 8 bases that match TRBD2. V dropped 4 bases and J dropped 4; count of bases not matched to a gene: 10. Per germline, CDR1 SGHRS and CDR2 YFSETQ. CDR3 length: 15 amino acids.

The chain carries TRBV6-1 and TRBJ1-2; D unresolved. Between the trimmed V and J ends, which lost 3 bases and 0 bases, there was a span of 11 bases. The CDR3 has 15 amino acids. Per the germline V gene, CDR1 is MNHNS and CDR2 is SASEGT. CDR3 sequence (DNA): TGTGCCAGCAGTGAGACACAGATAGCTAACTATGGCTACACCTTC. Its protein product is CASSETQIANYGYTF.

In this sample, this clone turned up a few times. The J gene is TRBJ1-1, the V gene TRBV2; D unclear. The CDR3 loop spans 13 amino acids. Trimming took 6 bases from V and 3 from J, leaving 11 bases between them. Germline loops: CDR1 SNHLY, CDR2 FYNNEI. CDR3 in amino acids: CASSGDLYTEAFF. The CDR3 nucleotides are TGTGCCAGCAGCGGGGATTTGTACACTGAAGCTTTCTTT.

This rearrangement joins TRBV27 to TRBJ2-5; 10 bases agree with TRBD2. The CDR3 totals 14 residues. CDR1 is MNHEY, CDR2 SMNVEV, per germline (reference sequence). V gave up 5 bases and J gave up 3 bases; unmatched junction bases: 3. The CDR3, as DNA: TGTGCCAGCAGTGGACTAGCGGAAGAAGAGACCCAGTACTTC. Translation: CASSGLAEEETQYF.

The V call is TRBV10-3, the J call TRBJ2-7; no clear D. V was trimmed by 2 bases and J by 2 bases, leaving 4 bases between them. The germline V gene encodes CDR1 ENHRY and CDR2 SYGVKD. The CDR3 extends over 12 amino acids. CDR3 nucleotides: TGTGCCATCAGTGAGGGGCCCTACGAGCAGTACTTC. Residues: CAISEGPYEQYF.

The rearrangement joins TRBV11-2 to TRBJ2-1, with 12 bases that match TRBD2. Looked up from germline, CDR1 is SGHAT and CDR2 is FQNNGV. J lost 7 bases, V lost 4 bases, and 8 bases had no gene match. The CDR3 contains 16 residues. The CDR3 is CASSSELAGGSNEQFF. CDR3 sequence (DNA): TGTGCCAGCAGCTCGGAACTAGCGGGAGGAAGTAATGAGCAGTTCTTC. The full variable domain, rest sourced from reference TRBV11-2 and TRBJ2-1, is EAGVAQSPRYKIIEKRQSVAFWCNPISGHATLYWYQQILGQGPKLLIQFQNNGVVDDSQLPKDRFSAERLKGVDSTLKIQPAKLEDSAVYLCASSSELAGGSNEQFFGPGTRLTVL.

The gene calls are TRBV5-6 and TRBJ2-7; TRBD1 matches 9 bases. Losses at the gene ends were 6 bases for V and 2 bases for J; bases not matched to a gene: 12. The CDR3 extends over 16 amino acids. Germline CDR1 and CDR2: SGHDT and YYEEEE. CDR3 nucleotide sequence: TGTGCCAGCACCCTTGCAGGGACAGGGTACGCCTACGAGCAGTACTTC. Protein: CASTLAGTGYAYEQYF.

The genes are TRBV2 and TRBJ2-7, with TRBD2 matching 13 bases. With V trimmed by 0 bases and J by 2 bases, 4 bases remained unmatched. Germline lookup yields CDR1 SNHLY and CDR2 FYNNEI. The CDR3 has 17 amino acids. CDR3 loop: CASSEALGLAGTYEQYF. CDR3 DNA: TGTGCCAGCAGTGAAGCGCTGGGACTAGCGGGAACCTACGAGCAGTACTTC.

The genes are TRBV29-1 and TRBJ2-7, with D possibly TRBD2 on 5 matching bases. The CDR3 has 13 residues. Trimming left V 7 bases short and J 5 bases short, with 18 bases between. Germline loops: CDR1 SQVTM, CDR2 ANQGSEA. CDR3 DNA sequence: TGCAGCGCCTATAGCGAATTCGGCCACGAGCAGTACTTC. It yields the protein CSAYSEFGHEQYF.

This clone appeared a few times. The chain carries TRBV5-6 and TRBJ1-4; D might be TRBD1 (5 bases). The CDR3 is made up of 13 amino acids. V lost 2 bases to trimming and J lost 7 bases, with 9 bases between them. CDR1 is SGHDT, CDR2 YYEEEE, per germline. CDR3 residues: CASSFQGVEKLFF. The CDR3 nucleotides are TGTGCCAGCAGCTTTCAAGGGGTTGAAAAACTGTTTTTT.

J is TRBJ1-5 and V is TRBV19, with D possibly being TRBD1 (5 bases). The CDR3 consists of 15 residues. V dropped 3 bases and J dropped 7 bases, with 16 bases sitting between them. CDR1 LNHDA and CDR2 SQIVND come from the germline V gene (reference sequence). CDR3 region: CASSMQGSVGQPQHF. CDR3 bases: TGTGCCAGTAGTATGCAGGGAAGTGTGGGACAGCCCCAGCATTTT.

The CDR3 spells CASTFFGGGYGYTF. CDR3 in DNA: TGTGCCAGCACCTTTTTTGGTGGCGGCTATGGCTACACCTTC. The V and J genes are TRBV28 and TRBJ1-2; D is unclear. Germline V gene lookup returns CDR1 MDHEN and CDR2 SYDVKM. V dropped 7 bases and J dropped 4 bases, with 16 bases sitting between them. The CDR3 has 14 residues.

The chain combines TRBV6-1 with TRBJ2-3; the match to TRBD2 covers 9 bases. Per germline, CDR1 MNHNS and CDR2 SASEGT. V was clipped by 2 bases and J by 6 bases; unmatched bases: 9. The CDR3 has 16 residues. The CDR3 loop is CASSERVAGEADTQYF. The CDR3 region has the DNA TGTGCCAGCAGTGAACGCGTAGCGGGAGAAGCGGATACGCAGTATTTT.

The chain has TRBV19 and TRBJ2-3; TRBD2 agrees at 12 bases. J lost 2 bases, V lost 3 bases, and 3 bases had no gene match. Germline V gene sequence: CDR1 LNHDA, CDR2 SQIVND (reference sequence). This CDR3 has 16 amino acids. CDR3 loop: CASSIRLAGATDTQYF. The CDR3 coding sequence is TGTGCCAGTAGTATCCGACTAGCGGGAGCCACAGATACGCAGTATTTT. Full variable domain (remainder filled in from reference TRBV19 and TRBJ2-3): DGGITQSPKYLFRKEGQNVTLSCEQNLNHDAMYWYRQDPGQGLRLIYYSQIVNDFQKGDIAEGYSVSREKKESFPLTVTSAQKNPTAFYLCASSIRLAGATDTQYFGPGTRLTVL.

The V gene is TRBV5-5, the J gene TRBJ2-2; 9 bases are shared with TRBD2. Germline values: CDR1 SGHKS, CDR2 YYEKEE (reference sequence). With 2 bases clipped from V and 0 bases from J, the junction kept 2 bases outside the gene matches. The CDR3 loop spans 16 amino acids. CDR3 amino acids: CASSFLAGTNTGELFF. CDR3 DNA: TGTGCCAGCAGCTTTCTAGCGGGGACGAACACCGGGGAGCTGTTTTTT.

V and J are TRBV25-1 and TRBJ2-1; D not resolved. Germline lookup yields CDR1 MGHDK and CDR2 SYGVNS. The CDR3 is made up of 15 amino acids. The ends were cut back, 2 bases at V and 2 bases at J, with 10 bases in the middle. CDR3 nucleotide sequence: TGTGCCAGCAGTGAAGGTCAGGTACCCTACAATGAGCAGTTCTTC. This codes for CASSEGQVPYNEQFF.

CDR3: CASQPPGTGSHEQYF. In DNA form, the CDR3 reads TGTGCCAGCCAACCTCCCGGGACAGGGTCCCACGAGCAGTACTTC. The chain carries TRBV28 and TRBJ2-7; 9 bases are a match to TRBD1. The CDR3 consists of 15 residues. V trimming: 8 bases; J trimming: 5 bases; junction bases outside the gene matches: 13. Germline V gene lookup returns CDR1 MDHEN and CDR2 SYDVKM.

DNA for the CDR3: TGTGCCAGCAGCGTAAGTGACAGCCGGAAGACCCAGTACTTC. Its protein is CASSVSDSRKTQYF. This sequence joins TRBV9 and TRBJ2-5, with D possibly matching TRBD1 (5 bases). The CDR3 consists of 14 residues. The V gene's germline CDR1 is SGDLS and CDR2 YYNGEE. Trimming took 1 base from V and 6 from J, leaving 13 bases between them.

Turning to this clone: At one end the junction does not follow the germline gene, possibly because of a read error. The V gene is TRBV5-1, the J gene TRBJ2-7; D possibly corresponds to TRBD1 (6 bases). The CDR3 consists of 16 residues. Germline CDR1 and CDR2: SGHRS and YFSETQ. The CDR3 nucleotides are TGCGCCAGCAGTTTGGGATGGGGGCAAACAACCTACGAGCAGTACTTC. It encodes CASSLGWGQTTYEQYF. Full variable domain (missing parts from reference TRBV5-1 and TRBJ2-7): KAGVTQTPRYLIKTRGQQVTLSCSPISGHRSVSWYQQTPGQGLQFLFEYFSETQRNKGNFPGRFSGRQFSNSRSEMNVSTLELGDSALYLCASSLGWGQTTYEQYFGPGTRLTVT.